The 19 T cell receptor beta chains in this list originate from one sample, sequenced in a study of T cell responses to AZD1222 COVID-19 vaccine. Here immunoSEQ multiplex PCR was the method, and the copy in TCRdb shows in-frame clones only, minus some. The sample carries 170,000 or so clones, around 87% recorded once. The material was peripheral blood, obtained on day 0 of AZD1222 vaccination. The receptors shown here come from an adult in good health.

V is TRBV24-1 and J is TRBJ2-1; 8 positions agree with TRBD1. J gave up 13 bases and V 4 bases, and 17 bases lay outside the gene matches. Germline V gene lookup returns CDR1 KGHDR and CDR2 SFDVKD. This CDR3 comprises 16 residues. The CDR3 loop is CATSDASRTGYFAQFF. The CDR3 bases are TGTGCCACCAGTGACGCGAGTCGGACAGGGTATTTTGCCCAGTTCTTC.

The table lists this clone with a few counts. V and J are TRBV19 and TRBJ2-1; the match to TRBD1 covers 7 bases. Germline V gene sequence: CDR1 LNHDA, CDR2 SQIVND (reference sequence). V lost 5 bases, J lost 7 bases, and 11 bases stayed unmatched. The CDR3 is 15 amino acids. Here the CDR3 reads CASSYEGARWNEQFF. The CDR3 region has the DNA TGTGCCAGTAGTTACGAGGGGGCGAGATGGAATGAGCAGTTCTTC.

The chain couples TRBV24-1 to TRBJ2-2, with no clear D. The germline V and J ends were trimmed by 0 bases and 1 base, with 8 bases remaining between them. The CDR3 sequence is 16 residues long. Looked up from germline, CDR1 is KGHDR and CDR2 is SFDVKD. For the CDR3, the DNA is TGTGCCACCAGTGATTTGGGCGGAAGGAACACCGGGGAGCTGTTTTTT. The encoded protein is CATSDLGGRNTGELFF.

The chain links TRBV7-9 to TRBJ1-2, with 8 bases identical to TRBD1. Losses at the gene ends were 2 bases for V and 8 bases for J; bases not matched to a gene: 10. This CDR3 is built from 15 residues. Germline lookup yields CDR1 SEHNR and CDR2 FQNEAQ (reference sequence). The CDR3 loop reads CASSLFPQGARGYTF. For the CDR3, the DNA is TGTGCCAGCAGCTTATTTCCCCAGGGGGCGCGAGGCTACACCTTC.

The chain carries TRBV2 and TRBJ1-6, with 11 bases lining up with TRBD1. With V trimmed by 6 bases and J by 6 bases, 4 bases remained unmatched. This CDR3 region has 15 residues. Germline CDR1 is SNHLY and CDR2 is FYNNEI. The CDR3 DNA is TGTGCCAGCAGCCGGACAGGGGGCCGTAATTCACCCCTCCACTTT. It specifies CASSRTGGRNSPLHF.

This clone was counted between two and nine times. V gene TRBV23-1 combines with J gene TRBJ1-1; D gene unclear. TRBV23-1 is filed as an ORF, its function uncertain. There are 11 residues in the CDR3. V was shortened by 6 bases and J by 0 bases, with 2 bases between the two germline ends. The CDR3 here is CASRLNTEAFF. In DNA, the CDR3 is TGCGCCAGCAGGCTGAACACTGAAGCTTTCTTT.

The J gene is TRBJ1-3, the V gene TRBV3-1 (or the pseudogene TRBV3-2); TRBD1 matches 8 bases. The V segment lost 1 base and the J segment 1 base; nucleotides outside the gene matches: 9. CDR1 and CDR2 from the germline V gene are LGHDT and YNNKEL (reference sequence). This CDR3 has 18 amino acids. CDR3: CASSQAGGGQASGNTIYF. Here the CDR3 DNA reads TGTGCCAGCAGCCAAGCAGGTGGGGGACAGGCATCTGGAAACACCATATATTTT.

The chain links TRBV29-1 to TRBJ2-5, with 14 bases lining up with TRBD2. From germline, CDR1 is SQVTM and CDR2 ANQGSEA. The CDR3 runs 15 residues. The trim removed 4 bases at V and 4 bases at J, leaving 5 bases unmatched. The CDR3 sequence: CSVVLGLAGGETQYF. The DNA of the CDR3 is TGCAGCGTTGTTCTAGGACTAGCGGGAGGAGAGACCCAGTACTTC.

The V and J genes are TRBV28 and TRBJ1-2; D remains unclear. V was cut by 2 bases and J by 2 bases, with 9 bases left in between. Germline V gene data show CDR1 as MDHEN and CDR2 as SYDVKM. The CDR3 is 14 residues long. The CDR3 here is CASSLGRANYGYTF. The DNA for the CDR3 is TGTGCCAGCAGTTTAGGGCGGGCCAACTATGGCTACACCTTC.

The V and J genes are TRBV29-1 and TRBJ2-7; D might be TRBD2 (6 bases). CDR1 is SQVTM, CDR2 ANQGSEA, per germline. V lost 4 bases and J 5 bases, leaving 27 bases between the germline ends. This CDR3 comprises 17 residues. The CDR3 bases are TGCAGCGTTGGCCAAAATCAGGGCGGAGGGTTTCCGGACGAGCAGTACTTC. This encodes CSVGQNQGGGFPDEQYF.

The chain uses TRBV5-1 and TRBJ2-1, with 14 bases lining up with TRBD2. CDR3 length: 13 amino acids. Germline loops: CDR1 SGHRS, CDR2 YFSETQ. J gave up 15 bases and V 4 bases, and 6 bases lay outside the gene matches. This chain's CDR3 is CASSPGLAGVRFF. The DNA for the CDR3 is TGCGCCAGCAGCCCGGGACTAGCGGGAGTCCGGTTCTTC.

The chain uses TRBV4-1 and TRBJ2-3; 8 bases align to TRBD2. Germline CDR1 and CDR2: MGHRA and YSYEKL. Trimming cost V 3 bases and J 8 bases; bases outside gene matches: 13. This CDR3 has 16 amino acids. Here the CDR3 DNA reads TGCGCCAGCAGCCAGACCGGGACTAGAGCGTTCGCTACGCAGTATTTT. It specifies CASSQTGTRAFATQYF.

The rearrangement joins TRBV29-1 to TRBJ1-3, with D possibly being TRBD1 (6 bases). The CDR3 contains 14 residues. The ends were cut back, 3 bases at V and 0 bases at J, with 9 bases in the middle. Germline CDR1 SQVTM, CDR2 ANQGSEA. In nucleotides, the CDR3 is TGCAGCGTTGATAGGGACAACTCTGGAAACACCATATATTTT. The encoded protein is CSVDRDNSGNTIYF.

The chain has TRBV3-1 (or the pseudogene TRBV3-2) and TRBJ2-7, with 13 positions matching TRBD2. Germline values: CDR1 LGHDT, CDR2 YNNKEL (reference sequence). Trimming cost V 4 bases and J 2 bases; bases outside gene matches: 8. This CDR3 is 17 amino acids long. CDR3 nucleotides: TGTGCCAGCAGCCCCTGGACTAGCGGGAGTGCGGCCTACGAGCAGTACTTC. It translates to CASSPWTSGSAAYEQYF.

The chain has TRBV27 and TRBJ1-2; TRBD1 might be the D (5 bases). V was trimmed by 7 bases and J by 0 bases, leaving 15 bases between them. Per the germline V gene, CDR1 is MNHEY and CDR2 is SMNVEV (reference sequence). The CDR3 has 15 amino acids. Written as DNA, the CDR3 is TGTGCCAGCAAAGGGGCAGACAGAGCTAACTATGGCTACACCTTC. Translating it yields CASKGADRANYGYTF.

V gene TRBV6-5 combines with J gene TRBJ1-1; 8 bases match TRBD1. The CDR3 runs 14 residues. The V gene end was trimmed by 5 bases and the J gene end by 0 bases; junction bases not matched to a gene: 2. CDR1 is MNHEY and CDR2 is SVGAGI in the germline V gene. The CDR3 loop reads CASSPTGVNTEAFF. As DNA, the CDR3 is TGTGCCAGCAGTCCGACAGGGGTGAACACTGAAGCTTTCTTT.

The chain recombines TRBV5-6 with TRBJ2-7, with 11 bases lining up with TRBD2. This CDR3 contains 15 residues. Germline V gene lookup returns CDR1 SGHDT and CDR2 YYEEEE. V shed 2 bases, J shed 4 bases, and the junction held 5 bases outside the gene matches. The CDR3 is CASSFSGLADYEQYF. CDR3 sequence (DNA): TGTGCCAGCAGCTTTTCGGGACTAGCGGATTACGAGCAGTACTTC.

The chain joins TRBV6-4 to TRBJ1-4, with unresolved D. Germline assignment: CDR1 MRHNA and CDR2 SNTAGT. The CDR3 has 13 residues. Trimming removed 5 bases from V and 4 bases from J, with 8 bases in between. CDR3 protein: CASSMDRNEKLFF. The CDR3 nucleotides read TGTGCCAGCAGTATGGATCGTAATGAAAAACTGTTTTTT.

CDR3 nucleotide sequence: TGTGCCAGCAGCAAACCACTAGAGAACCACGAGCAGTACTTC. Its protein is CASSKPLENHEQYF. The gene calls are TRBV7-2 and TRBJ2-7; TRBD2 might be the D (5 bases). This CDR3 is built from 14 residues. The germline CDR1 and CDR2 sequences are SGHTA and FQGNSA. Trimming shortened V by 5 bases and J by 5 bases, and 16 bases separated the two germline ends.